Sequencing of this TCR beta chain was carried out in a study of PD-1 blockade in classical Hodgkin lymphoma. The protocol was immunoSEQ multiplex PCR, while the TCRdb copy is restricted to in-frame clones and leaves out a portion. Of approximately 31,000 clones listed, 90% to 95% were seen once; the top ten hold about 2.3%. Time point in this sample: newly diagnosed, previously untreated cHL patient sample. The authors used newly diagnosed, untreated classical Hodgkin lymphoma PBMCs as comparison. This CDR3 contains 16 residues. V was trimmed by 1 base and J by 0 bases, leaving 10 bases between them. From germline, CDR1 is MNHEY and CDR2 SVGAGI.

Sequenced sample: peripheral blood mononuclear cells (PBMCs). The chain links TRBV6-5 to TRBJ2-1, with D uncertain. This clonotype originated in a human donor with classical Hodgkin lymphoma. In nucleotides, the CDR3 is TGTGCCAGCAGTTACTTAGGGATAAGCTCCTACAATGAGCAGTTCTTC. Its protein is CASSYLGISSYNEQFF.